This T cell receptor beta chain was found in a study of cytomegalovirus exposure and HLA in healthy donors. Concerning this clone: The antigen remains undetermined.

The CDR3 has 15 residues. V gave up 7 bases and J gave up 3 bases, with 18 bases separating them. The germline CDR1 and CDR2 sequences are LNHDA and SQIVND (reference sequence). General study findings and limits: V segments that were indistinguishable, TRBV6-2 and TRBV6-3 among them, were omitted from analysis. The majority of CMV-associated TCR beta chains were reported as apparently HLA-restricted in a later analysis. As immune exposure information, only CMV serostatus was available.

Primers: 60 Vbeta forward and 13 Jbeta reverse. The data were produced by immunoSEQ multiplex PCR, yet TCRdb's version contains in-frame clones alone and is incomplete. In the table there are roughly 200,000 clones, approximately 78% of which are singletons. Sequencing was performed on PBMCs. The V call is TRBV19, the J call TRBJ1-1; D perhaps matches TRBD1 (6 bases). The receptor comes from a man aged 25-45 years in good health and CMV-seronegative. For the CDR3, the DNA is TGTGCCAGTAAACCCTTCGTAGGGGGGGACACTGAAGCTTTCTTT. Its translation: CASKPFVGGDTEAFF.